The clone carrying this T cell receptor (beta chain) was recorded only once. As yet, its antigen is unknown. The data are from a study of shared clonotypes between healthy human individuals. Study-level findings and limits: The generation probabilities recorded for non-shared clonotypes fell below those of clonotypes shared by all four donors. Since donors were few, the genetic and exposure-history diversity represented was limited. Clonotype sharing across four donors was observed for 5% to 6.5% of naive CD4 clonotypes.

Sequencing used immunoSEQ multiplex PCR; TCRdb keeps in-frame clones, though not all of them. The repertoire holds about 980,000 clones, 76% seen once, with over 1.3% in the top ten. The V gene's germline CDR1 is SGHVS and CDR2 FQNEAQ. The CDR3 sequence is 16 residues long. Trimming cost V 3 bases and J 8 bases; bases outside gene matches: 7. This clonotype was sampled from a man aged 18 to 35 in good health. The chain joins TRBV7-8 to TRBJ2-1, with 13 nucleotides matching TRBD2. The sample comprised memory CD4+ T cells sorted from blood. This sample's subset: CD45RA-negative fraction. The CDR3 is CASSFTSGRGFDEQFF. CDR3 DNA: TGTGCCAGCAGCTTCACTAGCGGGAGGGGATTCGATGAGCAGTTCTTC.